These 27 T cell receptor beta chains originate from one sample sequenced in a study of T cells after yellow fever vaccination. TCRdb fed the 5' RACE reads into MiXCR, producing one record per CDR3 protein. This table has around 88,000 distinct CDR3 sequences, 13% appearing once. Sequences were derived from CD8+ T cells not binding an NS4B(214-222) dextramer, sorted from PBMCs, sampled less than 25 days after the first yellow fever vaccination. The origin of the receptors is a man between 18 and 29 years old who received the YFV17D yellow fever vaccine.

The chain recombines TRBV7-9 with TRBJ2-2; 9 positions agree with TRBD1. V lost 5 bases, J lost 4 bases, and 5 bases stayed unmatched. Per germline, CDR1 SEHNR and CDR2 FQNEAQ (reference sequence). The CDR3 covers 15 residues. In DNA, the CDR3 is TGTGCCAGCAGCGGACAGGGGCTGGGCACCGGGGAGCTGTTTTTT. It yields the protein CASSGQGLGTGELFF.

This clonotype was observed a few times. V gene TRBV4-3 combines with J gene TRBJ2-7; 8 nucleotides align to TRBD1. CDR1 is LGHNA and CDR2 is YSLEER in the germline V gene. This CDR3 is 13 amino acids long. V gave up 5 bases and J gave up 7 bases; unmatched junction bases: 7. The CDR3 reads CASSDRTGGEQYF. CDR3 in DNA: TGCGCCAGCAGCGACCGAACAGGGGGAGAGCAGTACTTC.

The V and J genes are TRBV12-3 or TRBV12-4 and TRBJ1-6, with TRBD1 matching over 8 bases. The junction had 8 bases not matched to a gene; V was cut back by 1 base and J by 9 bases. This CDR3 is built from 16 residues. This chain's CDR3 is CASSLEHRGGSSPLHF. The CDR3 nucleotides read TGTGCCAGCAGTTTAGAACACAGGGGGGGTTCTTCACCCCTCCACTTT.

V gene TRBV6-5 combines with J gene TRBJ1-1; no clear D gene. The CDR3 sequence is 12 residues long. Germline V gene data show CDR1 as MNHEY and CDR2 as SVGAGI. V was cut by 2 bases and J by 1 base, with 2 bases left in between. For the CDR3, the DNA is TGTGCCAGCAGTTACGCGAACACTGAAGCTTTCTTT. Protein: CASSYANTEAFF.

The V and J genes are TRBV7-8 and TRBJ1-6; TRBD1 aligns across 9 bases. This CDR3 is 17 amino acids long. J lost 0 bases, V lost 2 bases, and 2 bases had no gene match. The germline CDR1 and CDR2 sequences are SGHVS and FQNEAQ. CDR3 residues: CASSLSGQGSYNSPLHF. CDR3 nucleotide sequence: TGTGCCAGCAGCTTATCGGGACAGGGCTCCTATAATTCACCCCTCCACTTT.

The CDR3 reads CASSLWVQETQYF. CDR3 coding DNA: TGTGCCAGCAGCTTGTGGGTCCAGGAGACCCAGTACTTC. This chain uses TRBV5-4 with TRBJ2-5; D remains ambiguous. The CDR3 runs 13 residues. V lost 1 base and J 5 bases, leaving 9 bases between the germline ends. The germline V gene has CDR1 SGHNT and CDR2 YYREEE (reference sequence).

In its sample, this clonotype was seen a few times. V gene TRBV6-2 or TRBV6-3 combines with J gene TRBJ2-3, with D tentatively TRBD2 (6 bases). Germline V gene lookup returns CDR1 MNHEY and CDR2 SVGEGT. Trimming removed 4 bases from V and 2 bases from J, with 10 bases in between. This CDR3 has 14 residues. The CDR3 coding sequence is TGTGCCAGCAGTTTTGGAGGGGCCACAGATACGCAGTATTTT. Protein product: CASSFGGATDTQYF.

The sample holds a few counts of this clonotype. The CDR3 DNA reads as TGTGCCAGCAGCTTAGGGACAGGGATTCTTGAAGCTTTCTTT. This encodes CASSLGTGILEAFF. The chain recombines TRBV7-2 with TRBJ1-1, with TRBD1 matching 8 bases. Germline V gives CDR1 SGHTA, CDR2 FQGNSA. The CDR3 length is 14 residues. After removal of 1 base from V and 7 bases from J, the junction contained 5 bases not matched to a gene.

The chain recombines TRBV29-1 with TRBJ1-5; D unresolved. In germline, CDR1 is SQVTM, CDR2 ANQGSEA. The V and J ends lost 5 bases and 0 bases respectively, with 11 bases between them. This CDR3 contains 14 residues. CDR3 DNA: TGCAGCGTTATTTCCGGCGGTAGCAATCAGCCCCAGCATTTT. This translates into CSVISGGSNQPQHF.

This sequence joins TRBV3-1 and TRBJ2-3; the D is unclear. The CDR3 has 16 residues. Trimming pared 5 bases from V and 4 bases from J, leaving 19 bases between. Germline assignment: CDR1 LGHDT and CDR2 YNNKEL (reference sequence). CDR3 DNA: TGTGCCAGCAGCAAGGTGGTCCCTTGTGCCCCAGATACGCAGTATTTT. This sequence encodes CASSKVVPCAPDTQYF.

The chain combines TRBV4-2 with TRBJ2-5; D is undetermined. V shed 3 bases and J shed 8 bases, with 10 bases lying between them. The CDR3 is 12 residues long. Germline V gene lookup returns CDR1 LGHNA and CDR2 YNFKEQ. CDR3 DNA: TGTGCCAGCAGCCACCAGACCGGAACCCAGTACTTC. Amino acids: CASSHQTGTQYF.

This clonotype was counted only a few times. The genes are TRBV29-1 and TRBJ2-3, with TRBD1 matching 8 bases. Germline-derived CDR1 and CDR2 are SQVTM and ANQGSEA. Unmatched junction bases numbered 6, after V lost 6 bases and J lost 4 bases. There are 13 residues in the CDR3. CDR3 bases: TGCAGCGTAGACACAGGGGGTCCAGATACGCAGTATTTT. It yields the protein CSVDTGGPDTQYF.

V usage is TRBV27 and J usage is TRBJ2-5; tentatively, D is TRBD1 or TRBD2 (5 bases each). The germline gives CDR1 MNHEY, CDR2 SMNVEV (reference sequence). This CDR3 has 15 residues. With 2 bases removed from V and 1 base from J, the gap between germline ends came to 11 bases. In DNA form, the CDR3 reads TGTGCCAGCAGTTTAGGGGGTTCTAGCCAAGAGACCCAGTACTTC. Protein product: CASSLGGSSQETQYF.

This chain's CDR3 is CSARNLFGNSGNTIYF. DNA for the CDR3: TGCAGTGCTAGAAATCTTTTTGGGAACTCTGGAAACACCATATATTTT. V gene TRBV20-1 combines with J gene TRBJ1-3, with D uncertain. The CDR3 is 16 residues long. The V end lost 2 bases, the J end lost 0 bases, and 14 bases lay between the germline ends. Germline assignment: CDR1 DFQATT and CDR2 SNEGSKA (reference sequence).

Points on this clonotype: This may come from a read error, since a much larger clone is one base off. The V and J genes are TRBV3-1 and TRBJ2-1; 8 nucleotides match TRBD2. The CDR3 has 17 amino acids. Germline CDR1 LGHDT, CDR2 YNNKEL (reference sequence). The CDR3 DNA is TGTGCCTGCAGCCAAGATTGGAGAGCGGGGGCCTACAATGAGCAGTTCTTC. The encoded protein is CACSQDWRAGAYNEQFF.

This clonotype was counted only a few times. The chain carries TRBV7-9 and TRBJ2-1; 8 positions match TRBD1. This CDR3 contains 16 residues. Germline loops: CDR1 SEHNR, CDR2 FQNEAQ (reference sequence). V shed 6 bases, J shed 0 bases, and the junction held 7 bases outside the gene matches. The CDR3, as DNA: TGTGCCAGCAGATCGACAGGGGTTAGCTCCTACAATGAGCAGTTCTTC. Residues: CASRSTGVSSYNEQFF. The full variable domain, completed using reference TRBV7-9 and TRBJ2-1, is DTGVSQNPRHKITKRGQNVTFRCDPISEHNRLYWYRQTLGQGPEFLTYFQNEAQLEKSRLLSDRFSAERPKGSFSTLEIQRTEQGDSAMYLCASRSTGVSSYNEQFFGPGTRLTVL.

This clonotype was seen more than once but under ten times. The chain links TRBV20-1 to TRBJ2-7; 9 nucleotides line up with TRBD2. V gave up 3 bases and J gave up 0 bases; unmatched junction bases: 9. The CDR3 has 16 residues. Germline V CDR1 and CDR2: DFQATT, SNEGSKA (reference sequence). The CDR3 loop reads CSARGPAGGPSYEQYV. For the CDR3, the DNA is TGCAGTGCTAGGGGCCCAGCGGGGGGCCCCTCCTACGAGCAGTACGTC.

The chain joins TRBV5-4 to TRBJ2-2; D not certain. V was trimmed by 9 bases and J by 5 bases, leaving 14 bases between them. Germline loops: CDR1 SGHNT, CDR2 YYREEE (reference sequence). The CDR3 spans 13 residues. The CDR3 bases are TGTGCCACCACTGGATGGGTTACCGGGGAGCTGTTTTTT. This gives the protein CATTGWVTGELFF. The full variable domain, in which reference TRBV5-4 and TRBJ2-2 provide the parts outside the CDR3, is ETGVTQSPTHLIKTRGQQVTLRCSSQSGHNTVSWYQQALGQGPQFIFQYYREEENGRGNFPPRFSGLQFPNYSSELNVNALELDDSALYLCATTGWVTGELFFGEGSRLTVL.

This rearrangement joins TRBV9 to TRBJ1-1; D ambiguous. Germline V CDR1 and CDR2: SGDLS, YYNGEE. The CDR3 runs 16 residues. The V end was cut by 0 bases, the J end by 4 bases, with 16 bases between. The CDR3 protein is CASSVGWAAVGTEAFF. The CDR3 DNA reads TGTGCCAGCAGCGTAGGCTGGGCAGCTGTGGGCACTGAAGCTTTCTTT.

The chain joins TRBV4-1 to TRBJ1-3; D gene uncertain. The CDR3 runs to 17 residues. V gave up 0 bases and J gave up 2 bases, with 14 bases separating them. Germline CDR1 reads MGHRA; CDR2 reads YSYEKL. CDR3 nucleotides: TGCGCCAGCAGCCAAGAATGGAGCGAAAGGCCTGGAAACACCATATATTTT. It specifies CASSQEWSERPGNTIYF.

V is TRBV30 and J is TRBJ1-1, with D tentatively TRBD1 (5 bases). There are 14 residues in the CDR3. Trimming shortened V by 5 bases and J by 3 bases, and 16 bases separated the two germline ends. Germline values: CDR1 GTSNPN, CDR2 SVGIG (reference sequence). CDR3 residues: CAWQIGAGDTEAFF. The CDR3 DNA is TGTGCCTGGCAAATAGGGGCGGGAGACACTGAAGCTTTCTTT. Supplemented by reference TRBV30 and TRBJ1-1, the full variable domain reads SQTIHQWPATLVQPVGSPLSLECTVEGTSNPNLYWYRQAAGRGLQLLFYSVGIGQISSEVPQNLSASRPQDRQFILSSKKLLLSDSGFYLCAWQIGAGDTEAFFGQGTRLTVV.

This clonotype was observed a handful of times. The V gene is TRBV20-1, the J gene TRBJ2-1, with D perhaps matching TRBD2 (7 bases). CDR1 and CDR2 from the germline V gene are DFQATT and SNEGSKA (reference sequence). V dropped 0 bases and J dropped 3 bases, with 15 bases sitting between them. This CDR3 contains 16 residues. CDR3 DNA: TGCAGTGCTAGAGATCCCGCGGGGGCGGTCTACAATGAGCAGTTCTTC. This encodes CSARDPAGAVYNEQFF.

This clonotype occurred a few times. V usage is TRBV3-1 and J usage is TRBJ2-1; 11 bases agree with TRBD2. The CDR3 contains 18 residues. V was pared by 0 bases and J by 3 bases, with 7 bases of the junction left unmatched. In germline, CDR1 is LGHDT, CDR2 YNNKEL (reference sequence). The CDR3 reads CASSQEASGGHRYNEQFF. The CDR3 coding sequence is TGTGCCAGCAGCCAAGAGGCTAGCGGGGGGCATCGCTACAATGAGCAGTTCTTC.

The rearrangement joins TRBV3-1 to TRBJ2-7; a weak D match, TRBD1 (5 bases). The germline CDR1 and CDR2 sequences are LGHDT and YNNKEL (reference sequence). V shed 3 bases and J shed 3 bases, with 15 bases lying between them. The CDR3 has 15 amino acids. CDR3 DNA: TGTGCCAGCAGCCAGGTTAACAGGACCCTCTACGAGCAGTACTTC. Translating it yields CASSQVNRTLYEQYF.

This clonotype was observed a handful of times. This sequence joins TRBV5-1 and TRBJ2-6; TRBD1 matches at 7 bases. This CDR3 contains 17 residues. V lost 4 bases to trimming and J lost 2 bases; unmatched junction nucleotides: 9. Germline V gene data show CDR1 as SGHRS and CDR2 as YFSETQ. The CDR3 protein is CASSASGGITGANVLTF. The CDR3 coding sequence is TGCGCCAGCAGCGCCTCAGGGGGTATAACTGGGGCCAACGTCCTGACTTTC.

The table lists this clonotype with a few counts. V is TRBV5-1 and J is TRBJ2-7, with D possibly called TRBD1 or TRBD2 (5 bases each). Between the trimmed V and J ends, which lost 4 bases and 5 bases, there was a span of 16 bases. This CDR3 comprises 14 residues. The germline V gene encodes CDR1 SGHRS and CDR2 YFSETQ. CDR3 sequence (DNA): TGCGCCAGCAGCCTTCGGGGCCGTTTCGACGAGCAGTACTTC. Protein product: CASSLRGRFDEQYF. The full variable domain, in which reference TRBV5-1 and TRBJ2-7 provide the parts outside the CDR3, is KAGVTQTPRYLIKTRGQQVTLSCSPISGHRSVSWYQQTPGQGLQFLFEYFSETQRNKGNFPGRFSGRQFSNSRSEMNVSTLELGDSALYLCASSLRGRFDEQYFGPGTRLTVT.

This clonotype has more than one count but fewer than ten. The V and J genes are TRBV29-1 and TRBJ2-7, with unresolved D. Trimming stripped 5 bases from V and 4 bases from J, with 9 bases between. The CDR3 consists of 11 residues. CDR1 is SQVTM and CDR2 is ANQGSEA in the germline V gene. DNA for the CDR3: TGCAGCGTTTTCGTAGTTTACGAGCAGTACTTC. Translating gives CSVFVVYEQYF.